The present TCR beta chain was sequenced within a study of siplizumab effects on memory and regulatory T cells. Clones were sequenced by immunoSEQ multiplex PCR, and TCRdb holds only the in-frame ones, with some missing. The sample includes about 82,000 clones, approximately 86% of them seen just once. A remark on this clone: What it recognizes is unknown.

CDR1 is SGHTA and CDR2 is FQGNSA in the germline V gene. CDR3 length equals 14 residues. Trimming took 0 bases from V and 3 from J, leaving 8 bases between them. Notes on the study in general: The average Treg-derived proportion among mappable alloreactive CD4+ clones was 68.8% with siplizumab versus roughly 30% in controls. Proliferating siplizumab-culture Treg suppressive function went unconfirmed. Contribution to the alloresponse seemed major for naive T cells, which also seemed more diverse than memory cells.

This TCR derives from a human donor in good health. J is TRBJ1-1 and V is TRBV7-2, with D possibly TRBD1 on 5 matching bases. Sequenced sample: Tregs sorted from blood. CDR3 loop: CASSLARVDTEAFF. CDR3 sequence (DNA): TGTGCCAGCAGCTTAGCCAGGGTTGACACTGAAGCTTTCTTT.